The clone carrying this T cell receptor beta chain was seen ten or more times. Via MiXCR, TCRdb re-called the RACE reads, giving one row per CDR3 protein. The table includes more than 300,000 distinct CDR3 sequences, about 5.4% detected once. This sample was included in a study of human T cells and chemical hapten exposure. The time point: pre-sensitization, week 0. Treatment in this sample: therapeutic diphenylcyclopropenone sensitization with weekly scalp DPC. Sequencing used whole blood, obtained in connection with sensitization to the hapten diphenylcyclopropenone (DPC). This TCR came from a woman younger than 35 with alopecia areata. Some clones in this sample may be carry-over from other donors' samples.

In DNA, the CDR3 is TGTGCCACCAGTGACCTAACTAGTAACAGGGGGCGCATCCCCTCTGGAGCTTTCTTT. Translation: CATSDLTSNRGRIPSGAFF. The chain has TRBV24-1 and TRBJ1-1, with 9 bases matching TRBD1. The CDR3 length is 19 residues. The V gene end was trimmed by 4 bases and the J gene end by 10 bases; junction bases not matched to a gene: 24. The V gene's germline CDR1 is KGHDR and CDR2 SFDVKD.